The 15 T cell receptor beta chains reported below all come from one sample, sequenced in a study of blood T cell repertoires in COVID-19. Sequenced by immunoSEQ multiplex PCR; TCRdb stores in-frame clones only, minus some. The sample holds fewer than 200,000 clones; 80% to 90% are singletons and the top ten take about 20%. The sequencing input was peripheral blood. These receptors originate from a man in his 70s with active or convalescent COVID-19.

This clone came up a few times. The V call is TRBV7-2, the J call TRBJ1-5, with a possible D match to TRBD1 (5 bases). V lost 5 bases and J 11 bases, leaving 19 bases between the germline ends. Germline V gives CDR1 SGHTA, CDR2 FQGNSA. The CDR3 loop spans 14 amino acids. The CDR3 spells CASSGPGQAGTQHF. The CDR3 DNA reads as TGTGCCAGCAGCGGCCCTGGACAAGCCGGCACCCAGCATTTT.

This clone was recorded a few times. The chain employs TRBV5-1 and TRBJ2-5; 12 nucleotides agree with TRBD2. J was trimmed by 6 bases and V by 0 bases; bases with no gene match: 6. Germline CDR1 SGHRS, CDR2 YFSETQ. This CDR3 region has 16 residues. The CDR3 DNA sequence: TGCGCCAGCAGCTTGGGTCTAGCGGGAGGGTGGCAGACCCAGTACTTC. It translates to CASSLGLAGGWQTQYF.

The rearrangement links TRBV29-1 to TRBJ1-4; TRBD1 might be the D (5 bases). CDR3 length: 14 residues. The ends were cut back, 5 bases at V and 8 bases at J, with 18 bases in the middle. The germline V gene has CDR1 SQVTM and CDR2 ANQGSEA. CDR3 bases: TGCAGCGTTCACCCGGGACTGAGAGGGGAAAAACTGTTTTTT. The encoded protein is CSVHPGLRGEKLFF.

This rearrangement joins TRBV6-2 or TRBV6-3 to TRBJ2-6; D is perhaps TRBD1 (6 bases). The length of the CDR3 is 19 residues. Between the trimmed V and J ends, which lost 0 bases and 0 bases, there was a span of 15 bases. CDR1 and CDR2 from the germline V gene are MNHEY and SVGEGT. The CDR3 here is CASSYSGLRGTSGANVLTF. For the CDR3, the DNA is TGTGCCAGCAGTTACTCGGGCCTCAGGGGAACCTCTGGGGCCAACGTCCTGACTTTC.

The chain links TRBV9 to TRBJ2-7; 12 positions agree with TRBD2. Trimming cost V 4 bases and J 5 bases; bases outside gene matches: 4. Germline CDR1 SGDLS, CDR2 YYNGEE. The CDR3 loop spans 14 amino acids. The CDR3 nucleotides are TGTGCCAGCAGCCCCCGGACTAGCGGGAACGAGCAGTACTTC. Protein: CASSPRTSGNEQYF.

This sequence joins TRBV19 and TRBJ1-2; TRBD1 might be the D (6 bases). The CDR3 covers 13 residues. V was cut by 5 bases and J by 7 bases, with 14 bases left in between. Germline lookup yields CDR1 LNHDA and CDR2 SQIVND (reference sequence). The DNA for the CDR3 is TGTGCCAGTAGTGACAGGATTTTAAGTGGCTACACCTTC. Its translation is CASSDRILSGYTF.

The chain recombines TRBV20-1 with TRBJ2-2; tentatively, D is TRBD2 (5 bases). Germline V gene sequence: CDR1 DFQATT, CDR2 SNEGSKA (reference sequence). Trimming removed 3 bases from V and 6 bases from J, with 11 bases in between. This CDR3 comprises 13 residues. DNA of the CDR3: TGCAGTGCTAGTGCCTCTAGCTCCGGGGAGCTGTTTTTT. This codes for CSASASSSGELFF.

Concerning this clone: Compared with germline, one end of the junction differs, possibly owing to a read error. The V and J genes are TRBV29-1 and TRBJ1-2; tentatively, D is TRBD1 (6 bases). CDR3 length: 11 amino acids. The V gene's germline CDR1 is SQVTM and CDR2 ANQGSEA. The CDR3 DNA reads TGTGGCGTGGGGGCAGGCTATGGCTACACCTTC. Encoded protein: CGVGAGYGYTF.

The chain carries TRBV18 and TRBJ1-6; 7 nucleotides agree with TRBD1. This CDR3 spans 15 amino acids. CDR1 and CDR2 (germline): KGHSH, LQKENI. The V segment lost 5 bases and the J segment 8 bases; nucleotides outside the gene matches: 9. The CDR3 region has the DNA TGTGCCAGCTCATCGACAGGGCCACCCGATTCACCCCTCCACTTT. It is translated as CASSSTGPPDSPLHF.

A few counts support this clone. The chain joins TRBV19 to TRBJ1-4, with D maybe TRBD1 (6 bases). CDR1 is LNHDA, CDR2 SQIVND, per germline (reference sequence). Trimming took 10 bases from V and 7 from J, leaving 16 bases between them. The CDR3 covers 13 residues. The CDR3 here is CATLRGVGEKLFF. The CDR3 DNA follows: TGTGCCACCCTCAGGGGTGTCGGTGAAAAACTGTTTTTT.

V usage is TRBV27 and J usage is TRBJ2-7; D might be TRBD2 (6 bases). V was clipped by 6 bases and J by 0 bases, with 21 bases between them. CDR3 size: 17 residues. CDR1 is MNHEY, CDR2 SMNVEV, per germline (reference sequence). The CDR3 loop reads CASSSPLSGPSSYEQYF. CDR3 DNA sequence: TGTGCCAGCAGCTCTCCCTTAAGCGGGCCTTCCTCCTACGAGCAGTACTTC.

V is TRBV6-5 and J is TRBJ1-1, with TRBD1 matching 9 bases. The CDR3 is 14 amino acids. Germline V gene data show CDR1 as MNHEY and CDR2 as SVGAGI. The junction had 6 bases not matched to a gene; V was cut back by 6 bases and J by 4 bases. This CDR3 is CASSRTGEGTEAFF. In nucleotides, the CDR3 is TGTGCCAGCAGCCGGACAGGGGAGGGCACTGAAGCTTTCTTT.

The chain is built from TRBV5-6 and TRBJ1-4; 8 positions match TRBD1. The germline V gene has CDR1 SGHDT and CDR2 YYEEEE. Trimming took 0 bases from V and 6 from J; bases not matched to a gene: 7. This CDR3 spans 16 amino acids. As DNA, the CDR3 is TGTGCCAGCAGCTTGGGTATTCGGACAGGGTATGAAAAACTGTTTTTT. Residues: CASSLGIRTGYEKLFF. The whole variable domain, remainder taken from reference TRBV5-6 and TRBJ1-4, is DAGVTQSPTHLIKTRGQQVTLRCSPKSGHDTVSWYQQALGQGPQFIFQYYEEEERQRGNFPDRFSGHQFPNYSSELNVNALLLGDSALYLCASSLGIRTGYEKLFFGSGTQLSVL.

J is TRBJ2-6 and V is TRBV3-1 (or the pseudogene TRBV3-2), with D maybe TRBD2 (6 bases). The length of the CDR3 is 17 residues. V lost 4 bases and J lost 0, with 13 bases in between. Germline CDR1 reads LGHDT; CDR2 reads YNNKEL (reference sequence). This CDR3 is CASSPIGSSSGANVLTF. Written as DNA, the CDR3 is TGTGCCAGCAGCCCCATCGGGAGCTCCTCTGGGGCCAACGTCCTGACTTTC.

The rearrangement uses TRBV3-1 (or the pseudogene TRBV3-2) and TRBJ2-2; TRBD1 is a possible D gene (5 bases). CDR1 is LGHDT and CDR2 is YNNKEL in the germline V gene (reference sequence). V lost 8 bases, J lost 1 base, and 14 bases lay in between. The CDR3 is 15 amino acids. The CDR3, as DNA: TGTGCCAGCCATCTCCAGGGAAGGAACACCGGGGAGCTGTTTTTT. Amino acids: CASHLQGRNTGELFF.